A single sample gave rise to the 29 T cell receptor beta chains below, sequenced in a study of blood T cell repertoires in COVID-19. The protocol was immunoSEQ multiplex PCR, while the TCRdb copy is restricted to in-frame clones and leaves out a portion. The table lists some 49,000 clones, 81% of them singletons. The source material was peripheral blood. The receptors derive from a woman of 80 years or more with COVID-19, enrolled during active disease.

J is TRBJ1-1 and V is TRBV6-5; TRBD1 matches at 7 bases. Germline V lookup: CDR1 MNHEY, CDR2 SVGAGI. After removal of 5 bases from V and 6 bases from J, the junction contained 6 bases not matched to a gene. The CDR3 length is 13 residues. CDR3 loop: CASSRGTVPEAFF. For the CDR3, the DNA is TGTGCCAGCAGTAGGGGGACAGTCCCTGAAGCTTTCTTT.

CDR3: CASSPLEKLFF. CDR3 bases: TGTGCCAGCAGCCCCCTTGAAAAACTGTTTTTT. The chain carries TRBV2 and TRBJ1-4, with D uncertain. The length of the CDR3 is 11 residues. Germline loops: CDR1 SNHLY, CDR2 FYNNEI. Trimming shortened V by 6 bases and J by 7 bases, and 6 bases separated the two germline ends.

This clone was recorded a few times. V is TRBV2 and J is TRBJ2-5; 9 bases are a match to TRBD2. This CDR3 region has 16 residues. V was pared by 4 bases and J by 5 bases, with 11 bases of the junction left unmatched. Germline CDR1 SNHLY, CDR2 FYNNEI. CDR3 region: CASSGTSAKTWETQYF. For the CDR3, the DNA is TGTGCCAGCAGTGGGACTAGCGCAAAGACGTGGGAGACCCAGTACTTC.

The chain employs TRBV3-1 (or the pseudogene TRBV3-2) and TRBJ1-1; D unresolved. This CDR3 is 17 amino acids long. Germline V lookup: CDR1 LGHDT, CDR2 YNNKEL (reference sequence). V dropped 4 bases and J dropped 0 bases, with 18 bases sitting between them. The CDR3 loop is CASSRFGGVFMNTEAFF. The CDR3 DNA is TGTGCCAGCAGCCGATTCGGCGGAGTATTCATGAACACTGAAGCTTTCTTT.

This clone was found once. The gene calls are TRBV5-5 and TRBJ2-1, with D possibly TRBD2 on 5 matching bases. Germline CDR1 SGHKS, CDR2 YYEKEE (reference sequence). Trimming cost V 0 bases and J 9 bases, with 25 bases left between them. This CDR3 region has 18 residues. The CDR3 reads CASSLGRTSPRPHPEQFF. The CDR3 DNA is TGTGCCAGCAGCTTGGGCAGGACTTCACCGAGACCCCACCCTGAGCAGTTCTTC.

The V gene is TRBV5-1, the J gene TRBJ1-1, with D possibly matching TRBD1 (5 bases). Germline V CDR1 and CDR2: SGHRS, YFSETQ. This CDR3 is built from 15 residues. V was clipped by 0 bases and J by 0 bases, with 9 bases between them. The CDR3 loop is CASSLVGAMNTEAFF. The DNA of the CDR3 is TGCGCCAGCAGCTTGGTTGGGGCTATGAACACTGAAGCTTTCTTT.

This clone was observed a handful of times. The chain couples TRBV11-2 to TRBJ2-1; perhaps TRBD1 as D (6 bases). Trimming left V 4 bases short and J 7 bases short, with 20 bases between. CDR3 length equals 16 residues. Germline V gene lookup returns CDR1 SGHAT and CDR2 FQNNGV. The CDR3 DNA reads as TGTGCCAGCAGCTCGTATCCACAGGGCGCCGGGAATGAGCAGTTCTTC. This translates into CASSSYPQGAGNEQFF.

The rearrangement uses TRBV11-3 and TRBJ2-7; 12 bases are a match to TRBD2. In germline, CDR1 is SGHNT, CDR2 YENEEA. The CDR3 consists of 15 residues. V lost 1 base and J lost 3; bases outside the gene matches: 1. The CDR3 loop is CASSLATSGGYEQYF. CDR3 sequence (DNA): TGTGCCAGCAGCTTAGCGACTAGCGGGGGCTACGAGCAGTACTTC. Supplemented by reference TRBV11-3 and TRBJ2-7, the full variable domain reads EAGVVQSPRYKIIEKKQPVAFWCNPISGHNTLYWYLQNLGQGPELLIRYENEEAVDDSQLPKDRFSAERLKGVDSTLKIQPAELGDSAVYLCASSLATSGGYEQYFGPGTRLTVT.

J is TRBJ1-5 and V is TRBV18, with 12 bases that match TRBD1. Germline V lookup: CDR1 KGHSH, CDR2 LQKENI. CDR3 size: 17 residues. V shed 5 bases and J 6 bases; nucleotides not matched to a gene: 11. The chain's CDR3 is CASSTASGTGGRQPQHF. The CDR3 coding sequence is TGTGCCAGCTCAACGGCCTCTGGGACAGGGGGCCGTCAGCCCCAGCATTTT.

This chain uses TRBV5-4 with TRBJ2-2; 10 bases are shared with TRBD1. Germline CDR1 is SGHNT and CDR2 is YYREEE (reference sequence). V trimming: 0 bases; J trimming: 5 bases; junction bases outside the gene matches: 7. The length of the CDR3 is 17 residues. CDR3 protein: CASSLADRGPKTGELFF. CDR3 DNA sequence: TGTGCCAGCAGCTTGGCCGACAGGGGGCCTAAAACCGGGGAGCTGTTTTTT.

The chain has TRBV7-3 and TRBJ2-2; D remains unclear. Trimming removed 5 bases at V and 3 bases at J, with 13 bases between. The CDR3 runs to 15 residues. The germline V gene encodes CDR1 SGHTA and CDR2 FQGTGA. CDR3: CASSPQESYTGELFF. The CDR3, as DNA: TGTGCCAGCAGCCCTCAGGAATCCTACACCGGGGAGCTGTTTTTT.

This clone was picked up a small number of times. The chain is built from TRBV6-2 or TRBV6-3 and TRBJ2-3, with TRBD2 identical over 11 bases. From germline, CDR1 is MNHEY and CDR2 SVGEGT. Trimming took 6 bases from V and 4 from J; bases not matched to a gene: 3. The CDR3 extends over 14 amino acids. The CDR3, as DNA: TGTGCCAGCAGCCTGGGACTAGCGGCAGATACGCAGTATTTT. Its translation is CASSLGLAADTQYF.

The chain links TRBV11-3 to TRBJ2-3, with 9 nucleotides matching TRBD2. With V trimmed by 5 bases and J by 5 bases, 11 bases remained unmatched. Germline V gene sequence: CDR1 SGHNT, CDR2 YENEEA. The CDR3 contains 16 residues. DNA of the CDR3: TGTGCCAGCAGCGAAAGGGGTGCGGGAGGGAAAGATACGCAGTATTTT. Its protein product is CASSERGAGGKDTQYF. Complete variable domain (other parts from reference TRBV11-3 and TRBJ2-3): EAGVVQSPRYKIIEKKQPVAFWCNPISGHNTLYWYLQNLGQGPELLIRYENEEAVDDSQLPKDRFSAERLKGVDSTLKIQPAELGDSAVYLCASSERGAGGKDTQYFGPGTRLTVL.

The chain is built from TRBV30 and TRBJ2-7, with 7 bases matching TRBD1. This CDR3 is built from 13 residues. The V segment lost 0 bases and the J segment 9 bases; nucleotides outside the gene matches: 8. Germline V lookup: CDR1 GTSNPN, CDR2 SVGIG (reference sequence). In nucleotides, the CDR3 is TGTGCCTGGAGTGTACAGGGGCCCATCGGGCAGTACTTC. It is translated as CAWSVQGPIGQYF.

This sequence joins TRBV3-1 (or the pseudogene TRBV3-2) and TRBJ2-1, with a possible D match to TRBD2 (6 bases). Germline values: CDR1 LGHDT, CDR2 YNNKEL (reference sequence). The length of the CDR3 is 13 residues. V was cut by 1 base and J by 10 bases, with 11 bases left in between. The CDR3 nucleotides are TGTGCCAGCAGCCAAGGCCCCGCGGGGGAGCAGTTCTTC. Protein sequence: CASSQGPAGEQFF.

V usage is TRBV7-8 and J usage is TRBJ2-5; 8 bases are a match to TRBD2. Germline assignment: CDR1 SGHVS and CDR2 FQNEAQ. V shed 3 bases and J 3 bases; nucleotides not matched to a gene: 9. The CDR3 is made up of 16 amino acids. CDR3 sequence (DNA): TGTGCCAGCAGCTTTACTAGCGGATTAGAAAAAGAGACCCAGTACTTC. Translating it yields CASSFTSGLEKETQYF.

The V and J genes are TRBV7-9 and TRBJ1-2, with 9 nucleotides matching TRBD1. Germline V CDR1 and CDR2: SEHNR, FQNEAQ (reference sequence). CDR3 length: 15 amino acids. Trimming removed 8 bases from V and 7 bases from J; junction bases left unmatched: 14. The CDR3: CASFTGNRGHSGYTF. In DNA form, the CDR3 reads TGTGCCAGCTTCACAGGGAACAGGGGGCATTCTGGCTACACCTTC.

This chain joins TRBV28 and TRBJ2-7, with no clear D. The CDR3 loop spans 12 amino acids. The germline V gene has CDR1 MDHEN and CDR2 SYDVKM. V lost 6 bases and J 7 bases, leaving 13 bases between the germline ends. CDR3 region: CASRLIGREQYF. In DNA, the CDR3 is TGTGCCAGCAGGTTGATAGGCAGGGAGCAGTACTTC.

Only one count was recorded for this clone. The chain employs TRBV5-4 and TRBJ2-1; 7 bases are a match to TRBD2. The CDR3 extends over 15 amino acids. Germline lookup yields CDR1 SGHNT and CDR2 YYREEE (reference sequence). Here the CDR3 DNA reads TGTGCTTTCAAGAACGGGGGGAGTCCCTACAATGAGCAGTTCTTC. Translating it yields CAFKNGGSPYNEQFF.

The V gene is TRBV18, the J gene TRBJ1-1; TRBD1 matches 8 bases. The length of the CDR3 is 15 residues. J lost 0 bases, V lost 6 bases, and 6 bases had no gene match. The germline CDR1 and CDR2 sequences are KGHSH and LQKENI. CDR3 in DNA: TGTGCCAGCTCCGGGGACAGGCGAATGAACACTGAAGCTTTCTTT. Its translation is CASSGDRRMNTEAFF.

The gene calls are TRBV19 and TRBJ2-1, with D possibly TRBD2 on 6 matching bases. The length of the CDR3 is 15 residues. Per germline, CDR1 LNHDA and CDR2 SQIVND (reference sequence). The V end lost 5 bases, the J end lost 5 bases, and 16 bases lay between the germline ends. The DNA for the CDR3 is TGTGCCAGTAGTTTCCGGGACTTGCCGAACAATGAGCAGTTCTTC. Protein sequence: CASSFRDLPNNEQFF.

The V and J genes are TRBV25-1 and TRBJ1-2; no clear D gene. The V gene lost 4 bases and the J gene lost 5 bases, with 8 bases spanning the gap. Germline V CDR1 and CDR2: MGHDK, SYGVNS. The CDR3 runs to 12 residues. CDR3 sequence: CASSAPSYGYTF. In DNA form, the CDR3 reads TGTGCCAGCAGTGCTCCGAGTTATGGCTACACCTTC.

The chain employs TRBV28 and TRBJ1-5; D gene ambiguous. Germline lookup yields CDR1 MDHEN and CDR2 SYDVKM. The CDR3 consists of 16 residues. V lost 3 bases and J 7 bases, leaving 19 bases between the germline ends. This CDR3 reads CASSFNPAGFNQPQHF. In DNA form, the CDR3 reads TGTGCCAGCAGTTTTAACCCGGCCGGGTTCAACCAGCCCCAGCATTTT. Full variable domain (remainder filled in from reference TRBV28 and TRBJ1-5): DVKVTQSSRYLVKRTGEKVFLECVQDMDHENMFWYRQDPGLGLRLIYFSYDVKMKEKGDIPEGYSVSREKKERFSLILESASTNQTSMYLCASSFNPAGFNQPQHFGDGTRLSIL.

This chain links TRBV3-1 (or the pseudogene TRBV3-2) with TRBJ2-7, with 8 bases fitting TRBD1. Germline V gene lookup returns CDR1 LGHDT and CDR2 YNNKEL (reference sequence). CDR3 length: 13 amino acids. V dropped 4 bases and J dropped 4; count of bases not matched to a gene: 3. CDR3 in amino acids: CASSRTGFYEQYF. The CDR3 DNA follows: TGTGCCAGCAGCCGGACAGGGTTTTACGAGCAGTACTTC.

The V gene is TRBV13, the J gene TRBJ2-4; 11 nucleotides agree with TRBD1. V shed 8 bases and J 0 bases; nucleotides not matched to a gene: 3. The germline CDR1 and CDR2 sequences are PRHDT and FYEKMQ (reference sequence). The CDR3 is made up of 15 amino acids. The CDR3, as DNA: TGTGCCAGCTCGGACAGGGGGCAAGCCAAAAACATTCAGTACTTC. Protein product: CASSDRGQAKNIQYF.

The chain employs TRBV10-2 and TRBJ1-6; 7 bases map to TRBD1. The length of the CDR3 is 16 residues. J was trimmed by 1 base and V by 7 bases; bases with no gene match: 7. In germline, CDR1 is WSHSY, CDR2 SAAADI. The CDR3 sequence is CASKDREESYNSPLHF. CDR3 sequence (DNA): TGCGCCAGCAAAGACAGGGAGGAGTCCTATAATTCACCCCTCCACTTT.

The chain joins TRBV3-1 (or the pseudogene TRBV3-2) to TRBJ2-2; maybe TRBD2 (5 bases). V was pared by 4 bases and J by 1 base, with 7 bases between. There are 14 residues in the CDR3. Germline lookup yields CDR1 LGHDT and CDR2 YNNKEL (reference sequence). CDR3 DNA: TGTGCCAGCAGCCGAGGACTGAACACCGGGGAGCTGTTTTTT. Translation gives CASSRGLNTGELFF.

This chain links TRBV4-1 with TRBJ2-3, with a weak D call TRBD2 (6 bases). The ends were cut back, 1 base at V and 1 base at J, with 15 bases in the middle. The CDR3 covers 17 residues. Germline CDR1 and CDR2: MGHRA and YSYEKL. CDR3 in amino acids: CASSQGRLVRGTDTQYF. The CDR3 nucleotides read TGCGCCAGCAGCCAAGGGAGACTAGTTAGAGGCACAGATACGCAGTATTTT.

The gene calls are TRBV30 and TRBJ1-4; the D is unclear. V was clipped by 0 bases and J by 8 bases, with 13 bases between them. The CDR3 has 14 residues. Germline V gives CDR1 GTSNPN, CDR2 SVGIG (reference sequence). CDR3 loop: CAWSVRGAGEKLFF. The CDR3 DNA is TGTGCCTGGAGTGTACGAGGAGCTGGAGAAAAACTGTTTTTT.